This T cell receptor beta chain was profiled in a study of response to subunit inactivated influenza vaccine. In TCRdb, the RT-PCR reads were re-called with MiXCR into one record per CDR3 protein. The repertoire holds about 540,000 distinct CDR3 sequences, approximately 24% seen once, with around 2.8% in the top ten. The V end was cut by 7 bases, the J end by 3 bases, with 18 bases between. Per the germline V gene, CDR1 is ENHRY and CDR2 is SYGVKD. This CDR3 has 16 amino acids. This clonotype was counted many times. Separately, the same data were catalogued under a study of T cells expressing NK-cell markers. This second report adds: What made the TCR beta cDNA was 5'RACE template switching with UMIs. In several donors, these clonotypes also led the CD3+CD56-NKG2C+ fraction.

V is TRBV10-3 and J is TRBJ2-2; D possibly corresponds to TRBD2 (5 bases). This sequence originates from a man between 50 and 59 years old who received an inactivated influenza vaccine. The sequenced sample was CD4+ T cells sorted from PBMCs, obtained roughly 12 days after vaccination. For the CDR3, the DNA is TGTGCCATCAAATCCGGGTCCGGGATAGACACCGGGGAGCTGTTTTTT. It specifies CAIKSGSGIDTGELFF.